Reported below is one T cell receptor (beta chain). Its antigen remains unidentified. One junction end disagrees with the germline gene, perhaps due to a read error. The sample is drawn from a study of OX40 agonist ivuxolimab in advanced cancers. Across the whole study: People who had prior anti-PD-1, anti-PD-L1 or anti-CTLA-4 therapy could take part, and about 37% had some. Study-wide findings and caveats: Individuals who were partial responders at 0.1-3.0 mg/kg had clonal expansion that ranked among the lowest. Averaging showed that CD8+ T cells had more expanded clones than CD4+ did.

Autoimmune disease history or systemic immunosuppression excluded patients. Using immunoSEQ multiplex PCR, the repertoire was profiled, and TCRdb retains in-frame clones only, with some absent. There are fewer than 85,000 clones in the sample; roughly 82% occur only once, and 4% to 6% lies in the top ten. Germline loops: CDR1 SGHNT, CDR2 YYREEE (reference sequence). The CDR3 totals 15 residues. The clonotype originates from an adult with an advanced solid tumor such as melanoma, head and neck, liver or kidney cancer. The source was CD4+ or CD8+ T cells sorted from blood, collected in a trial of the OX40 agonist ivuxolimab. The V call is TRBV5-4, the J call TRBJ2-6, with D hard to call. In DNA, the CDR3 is TGCGCCAGCAGCACTGCGCTCTCTGGGGCCAACGTCCTGACTTTC. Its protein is CASSTALSGANVLTF.